The next 7 T cell receptor beta chains were all read from a single sample in a study of blood T cell repertoires in COVID-19 (dated by TCRdb to 2019 to 2021). The library came from the immunoSEQ multiplex PCR assay. TCRdb obtained this table from immuneACCESS and retained in-frame rearrangements with V and J assigned. These tables miss some clones; where compared with another copy, unresolved V genes account for less than half of the shortfall, and the remainder is unexplained. The sample yields approximately 300,000 clones; about nine tenths were counted once. The top ten hold approximately 5.2% of the sample. The sample taken for sequencing was PBMCs or T cells enriched from blood (not recorded which). The receptors shown here come from a man in his sixties who had recovered from COVID-19.

The V gene is TRBV6-2 or TRBV6-3, the J gene TRBJ1-1, with no clear D. Germline V lookup: CDR1 MNHEY, CDR2 SVGEGT. V lost 4 bases, J lost 8 bases, and 14 bases lay in between. The CDR3 spans 13 residues. CDR3 nucleotide sequence: TGTGCCAGCAGTTGGGAGACGAGACTAGAAGCTTTCTTT. This sequence encodes CASSWETRLEAFF.

This chain links TRBV29-1 with TRBJ2-3; D unclear. Looked up from germline, CDR1 is SQVTM and CDR2 is ANQGSEA. Trimming cost V 6 bases and J 3 bases, with 7 bases left between them. The CDR3 is made up of 11 amino acids. CDR3 in amino acids: CSVTRTDTQYF. CDR3 DNA sequence: TGCAGCGTCACCAGGACAGATACGCAGTATTTT.

The chain joins TRBV19 to TRBJ2-3; a weak D match, TRBD2 (5 bases). Trimming took off 6 bases at V and 6 bases at J, with 16 bases between the two ends. CDR1 is LNHDA, CDR2 SQIVND, per germline (reference sequence). The CDR3 extends over 14 amino acids. In DNA, the CDR3 is TGTGCCAGTAGATGGACTGGAGTGGACGATACGCAGTATTTT. As protein: CASRWTGVDDTQYF.

The rearrangement uses TRBV15 and TRBJ2-7; D is unclear. The V gene lost 3 bases and the J gene lost 4 bases, with 13 bases spanning the gap. This CDR3 has 14 residues. The V gene's germline CDR1 is LNHNV and CDR2 YYDKDF (reference sequence). The CDR3 DNA reads as TGTGCCACCAGCAGTGTGAGGAACGAGTACGAGCAGTACTTC. It codes for CATSSVRNEYEQYF.

The table lists this clone with a count of one. CDR3 loop: CASSRTGDEAFF. The CDR3 DNA sequence: TGTGCCAGCAGTAGGACAGGGGATGAAGCTTTCTTT. The chain combines TRBV28 with TRBJ1-1; 9 nucleotides line up with TRBD1. CDR1 MDHEN and CDR2 SYDVKM come from the germline V gene. Trimming took 5 bases from V and 7 from J; bases not matched to a gene: 2. The CDR3 consists of 12 residues.

This chain uses TRBV29-1 with TRBJ2-5; D uncertain. Germline V lookup: CDR1 SQVTM, CDR2 ANQGSEA. V was clipped by 3 bases and J by 0 bases, with 8 bases between them. CDR3 length: 13 amino acids. The DNA of the CDR3 is TGCAGCGTTGATTCGACTGACCAAGAGACCCAGTACTTC. Amino acid sequence: CSVDSTDQETQYF.

The V gene is TRBV4-2, the J gene TRBJ2-7; TRBD1 agrees at 8 bases. Losses at the gene ends were 4 bases for V and 4 bases for J; bases not matched to a gene: 12. Germline CDR1 LGHNA, CDR2 YNFKEQ. The CDR3 runs 16 residues. The CDR3 loop reads CASSRPNNRGSYEQYF. In nucleotides, the CDR3 is TGTGCCAGCAGCCGCCCAAATAACAGGGGGTCTTACGAGCAGTACTTC.